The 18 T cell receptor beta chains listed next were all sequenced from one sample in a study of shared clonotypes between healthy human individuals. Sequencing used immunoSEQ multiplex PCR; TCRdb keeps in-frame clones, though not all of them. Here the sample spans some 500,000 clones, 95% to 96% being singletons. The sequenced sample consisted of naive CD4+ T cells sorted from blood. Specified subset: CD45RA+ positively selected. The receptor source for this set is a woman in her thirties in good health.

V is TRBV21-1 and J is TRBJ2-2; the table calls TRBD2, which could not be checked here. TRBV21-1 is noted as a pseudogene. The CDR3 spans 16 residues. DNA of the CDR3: TGTGCCAGCAGCAAAAATTCGATAGAGAACACCGGGGAGCTGTTTTTT. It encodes CASSKNSIENTGELFF.

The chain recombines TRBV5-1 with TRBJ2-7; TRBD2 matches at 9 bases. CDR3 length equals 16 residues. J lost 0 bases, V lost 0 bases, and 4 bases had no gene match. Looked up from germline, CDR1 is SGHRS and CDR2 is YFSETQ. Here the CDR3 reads CASSLVSSGDSYEQYF. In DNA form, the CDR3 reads TGCGCCAGCAGCTTGGTATCTAGCGGGGACTCCTACGAGCAGTACTTC.

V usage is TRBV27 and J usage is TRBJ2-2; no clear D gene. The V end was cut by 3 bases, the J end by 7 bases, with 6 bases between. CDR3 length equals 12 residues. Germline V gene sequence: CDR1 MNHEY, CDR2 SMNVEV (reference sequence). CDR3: CASSFLGGELFF. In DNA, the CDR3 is TGTGCCAGCAGTTTTCTCGGCGGGGAGCTGTTTTTT.

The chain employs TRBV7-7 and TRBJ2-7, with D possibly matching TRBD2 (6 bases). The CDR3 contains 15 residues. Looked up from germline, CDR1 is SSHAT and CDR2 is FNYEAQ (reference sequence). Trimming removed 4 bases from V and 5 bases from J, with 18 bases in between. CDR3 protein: CASSSGAPGVHEQYF. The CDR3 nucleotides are TGTGCCAGCAGCTCTGGGGCTCCGGGAGTCCACGAGCAGTACTTC.

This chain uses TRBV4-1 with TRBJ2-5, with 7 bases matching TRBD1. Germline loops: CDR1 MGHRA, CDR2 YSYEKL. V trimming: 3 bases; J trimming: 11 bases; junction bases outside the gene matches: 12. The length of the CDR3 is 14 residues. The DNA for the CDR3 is TGCGCCAGCAGCCATCCGGCGAGGGGGCGTGAGCAGTACTTC. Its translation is CASSHPARGREQYF.

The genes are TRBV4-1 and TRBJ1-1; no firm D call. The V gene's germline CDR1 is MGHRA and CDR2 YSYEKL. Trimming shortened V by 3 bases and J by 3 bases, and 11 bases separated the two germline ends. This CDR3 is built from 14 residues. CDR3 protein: CASSHPGIDTEAFF. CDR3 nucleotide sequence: TGCGCCAGCAGCCACCCCGGGATAGACACTGAAGCTTTCTTT.

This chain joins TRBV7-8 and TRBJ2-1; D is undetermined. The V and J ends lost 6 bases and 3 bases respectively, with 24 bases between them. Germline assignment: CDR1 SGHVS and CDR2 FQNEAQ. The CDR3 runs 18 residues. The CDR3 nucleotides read TGTGCCAGCAGAAAAACGAGCGAACAATACAAAGACTACAATGAGCAGTTCTTC. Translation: CASRKTSEQYKDYNEQFF.

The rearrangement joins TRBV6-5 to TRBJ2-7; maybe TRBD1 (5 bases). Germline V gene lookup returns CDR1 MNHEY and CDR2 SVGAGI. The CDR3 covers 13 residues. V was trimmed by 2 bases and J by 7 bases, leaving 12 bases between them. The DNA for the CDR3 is TGTGCCAGCAGTTACCTCAAATCAGGGGAGCAGTACTTC. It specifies CASSYLKSGEQYF.

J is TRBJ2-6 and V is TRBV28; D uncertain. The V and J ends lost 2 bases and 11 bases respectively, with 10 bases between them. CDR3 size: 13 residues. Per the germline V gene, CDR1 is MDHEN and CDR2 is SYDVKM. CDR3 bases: TGTGCCAGCAGTTTAACCGAAGCTCACGTCCTGACTTTC. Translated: CASSLTEAHVLTF.

CDR3 sequence: CASRRFGAGGGNEQFF. The CDR3 region has the DNA TGCGCCAGCAGGAGATTCGGGGCGGGAGGGGGTAATGAGCAGTTCTTC. The rearrangement joins TRBV10-2 to TRBJ2-1; 9 positions agree with TRBD2. Trimming removed 6 bases from V and 7 bases from J; junction bases left unmatched: 13. In germline, CDR1 is WSHSY, CDR2 SAAADI. The CDR3 covers 16 residues.

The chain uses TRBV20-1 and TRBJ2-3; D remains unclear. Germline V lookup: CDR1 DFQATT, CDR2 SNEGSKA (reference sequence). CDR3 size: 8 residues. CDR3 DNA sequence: TGCAGCGACCTCTTCCAGTATTTT. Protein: CSDLFQYF.

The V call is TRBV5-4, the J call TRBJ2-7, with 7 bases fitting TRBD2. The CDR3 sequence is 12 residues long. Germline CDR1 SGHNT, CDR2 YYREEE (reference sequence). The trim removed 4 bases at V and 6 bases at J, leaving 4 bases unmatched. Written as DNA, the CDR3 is TGTGCCAGCAGCGGGACTATTTCCGAGCAGTACTTC. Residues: CASSGTISEQYF.

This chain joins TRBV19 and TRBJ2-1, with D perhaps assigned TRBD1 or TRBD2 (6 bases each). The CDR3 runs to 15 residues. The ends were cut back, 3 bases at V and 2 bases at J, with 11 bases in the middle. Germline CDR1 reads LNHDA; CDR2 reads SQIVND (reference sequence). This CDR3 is CASSIRGDPYNEQFF. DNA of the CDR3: TGTGCCAGTAGTATTAGGGGGGATCCCTACAATGAGCAGTTCTTC.

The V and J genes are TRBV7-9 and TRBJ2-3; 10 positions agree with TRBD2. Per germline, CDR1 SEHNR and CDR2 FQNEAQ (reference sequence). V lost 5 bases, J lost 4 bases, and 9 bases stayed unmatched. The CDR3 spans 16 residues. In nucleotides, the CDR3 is TGTGCCAGCAGCGCCTCTAGCGGGAGTATCCCAGATACGCAGTATTTT. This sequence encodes CASSASSGSIPDTQYF.

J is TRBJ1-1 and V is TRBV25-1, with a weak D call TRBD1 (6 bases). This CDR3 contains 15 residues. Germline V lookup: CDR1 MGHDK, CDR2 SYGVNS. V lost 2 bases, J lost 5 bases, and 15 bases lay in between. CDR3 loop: CASSEGIWGPTEAFF. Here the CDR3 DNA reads TGTGCCAGCAGTGAAGGAATCTGGGGGCCAACTGAAGCTTTCTTT.

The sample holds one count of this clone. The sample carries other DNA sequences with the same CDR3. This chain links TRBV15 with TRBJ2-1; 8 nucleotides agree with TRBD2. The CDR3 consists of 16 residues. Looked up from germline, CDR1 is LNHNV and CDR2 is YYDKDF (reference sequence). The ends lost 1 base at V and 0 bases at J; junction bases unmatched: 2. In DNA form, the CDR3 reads TGTGCCACCAGCAGAGGAAGCGGGAGCTCCTACAATGAGCAGTTCTTC. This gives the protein CATSRGSGSSYNEQFF.

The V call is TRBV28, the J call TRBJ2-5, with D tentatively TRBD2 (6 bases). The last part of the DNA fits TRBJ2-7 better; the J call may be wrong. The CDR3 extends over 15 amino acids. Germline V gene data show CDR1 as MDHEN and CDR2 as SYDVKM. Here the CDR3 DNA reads TGTGCCAGCAGTCCCCCCGGCGGGGTAATCTACGAGCAGTACTTC. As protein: CASSPPGGVIYEQYF.

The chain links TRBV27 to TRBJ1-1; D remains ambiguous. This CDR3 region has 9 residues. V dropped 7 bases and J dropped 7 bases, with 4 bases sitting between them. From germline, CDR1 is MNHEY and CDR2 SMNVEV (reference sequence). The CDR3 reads CASILEAFF. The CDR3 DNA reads TGTGCCAGCATTCTTGAAGCTTTCTTT.